The clone carrying this T cell receptor beta chain was recorded once. Antigen specificity is unknown. These data are taken from a study of T cell responses to AZD1222 COVID-19 vaccine. Study observations and caveats: Clonal diversity may have been underestimated, and the donors were mostly white British, with more females than males. Spike was spanned by vaccine-associated CD4 TCRs, which were dominant at 160-218 and 743-854. No day 14 peak samples; only post-peak repertoires were characterized.

The CDR3 is 14 amino acids. CDR1 is LGHNA, CDR2 YNFKEQ, per germline. V lost 6 bases and J 5 bases, leaving 14 bases between the germline ends. Clones were sequenced by immunoSEQ multiplex PCR, and TCRdb holds only the in-frame ones, with some missing. The table has some 180,000 clones, 90% to 95% seen once. Sequencing used peripheral blood, obtained 28 days after the second AZD1222 dose. The sequence came from an adult who received the AZD1222 COVID-19 vaccine. The chain recombines TRBV4-2 with TRBJ2-1, with D perhaps TRBD2 (6 bases). The CDR3 DNA follows: TGTGCCAGCAGGCAGGCGGGGTTAGACAATGAGCAGTTCTTC. It specifies CASRQAGLDNEQFF.